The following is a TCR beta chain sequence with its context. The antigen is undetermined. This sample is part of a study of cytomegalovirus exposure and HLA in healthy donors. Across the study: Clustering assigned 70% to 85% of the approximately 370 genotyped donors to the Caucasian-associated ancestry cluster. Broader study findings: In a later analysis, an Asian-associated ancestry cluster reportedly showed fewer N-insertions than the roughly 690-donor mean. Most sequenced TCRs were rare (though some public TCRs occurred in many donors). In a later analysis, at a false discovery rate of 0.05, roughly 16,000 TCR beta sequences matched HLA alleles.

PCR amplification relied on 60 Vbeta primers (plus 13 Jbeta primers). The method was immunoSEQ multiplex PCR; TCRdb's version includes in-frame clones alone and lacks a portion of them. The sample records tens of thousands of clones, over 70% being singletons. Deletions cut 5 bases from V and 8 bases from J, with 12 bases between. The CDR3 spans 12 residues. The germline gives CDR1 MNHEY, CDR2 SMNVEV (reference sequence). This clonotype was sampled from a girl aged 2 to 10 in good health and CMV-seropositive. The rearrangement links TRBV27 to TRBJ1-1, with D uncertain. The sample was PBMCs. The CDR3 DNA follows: TGTGCCAGCAGTAGCGGCGGCAGAGAAGCTTTCTTT. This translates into CASSSGGREAFF.